This TCR beta chain was sequenced in a study of neoadjuvant anti-PD-1 for oral cavity cancer. About the research overall: Most patients had three to four biweekly doses of 3 mg/kg nivolumab before resection.

Points on this clone: The target antigen is unknown.

From germline, CDR1 is SGHAT and CDR2 FQNNGV. Between the trimmed V and J ends, which lost 3 bases and 8 bases, there was a span of 16 bases. CDR3 size: 14 residues. Specified time point: after neoadjuvant nivolumab, at surgical resection. These newly diagnosed stage II-IVA oral cavity squamous cell carcinoma patients had no prior systemic or radiation treatment. TCRdb keeps only in-frame clones here, not all; method: immunoSEQ multiplex PCR. This table has about 7,200 clones, around 70% appearing once. Points from the study as a whole: Post-nivolumab, blood T cell clonality was significantly elevated in non-responders.

This chain joins TRBV11-2 and TRBJ1-1, with D possibly being TRBD1 (5 bases). The sequence derives from a person aged 35-79 years with oral cavity squamous cell carcinoma. Sequenced here: PBMCs, sampled after nivolumab (anti-PD-1) treatment. The CDR3 loop is CASSFTGTAEEAFF. The CDR3 DNA reads as TGTGCCAGCAGCTTTACCGGGACCGCGGAGGAAGCTTTCTTT.